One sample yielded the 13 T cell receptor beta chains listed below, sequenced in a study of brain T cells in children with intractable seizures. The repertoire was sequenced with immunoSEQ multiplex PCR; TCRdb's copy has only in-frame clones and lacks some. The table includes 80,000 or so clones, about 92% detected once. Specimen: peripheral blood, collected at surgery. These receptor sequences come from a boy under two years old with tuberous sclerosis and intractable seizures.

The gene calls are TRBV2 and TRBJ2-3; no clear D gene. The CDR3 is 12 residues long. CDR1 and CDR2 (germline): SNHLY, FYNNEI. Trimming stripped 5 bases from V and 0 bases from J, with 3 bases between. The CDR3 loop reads CASSLSTDTQYF. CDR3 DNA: TGTGCCAGCAGTCTTAGCACAGATACGCAGTATTTT.

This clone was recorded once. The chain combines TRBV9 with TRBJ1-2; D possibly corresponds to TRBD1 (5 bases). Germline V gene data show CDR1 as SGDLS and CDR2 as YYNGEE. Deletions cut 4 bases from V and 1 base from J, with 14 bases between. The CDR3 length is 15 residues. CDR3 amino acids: CASSPRQNFNYGYTF. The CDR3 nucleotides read TGTGCCAGCAGCCCCCGACAGAATTTTAACTATGGCTACACCTTC.

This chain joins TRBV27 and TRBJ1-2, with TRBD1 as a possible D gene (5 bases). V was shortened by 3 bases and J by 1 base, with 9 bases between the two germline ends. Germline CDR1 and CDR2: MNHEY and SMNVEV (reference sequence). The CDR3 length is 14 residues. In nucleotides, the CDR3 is TGTGCCAGCAGTTTTCAGGGAGTTAACTATGGCTACACCTTC. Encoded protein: CASSFQGVNYGYTF.

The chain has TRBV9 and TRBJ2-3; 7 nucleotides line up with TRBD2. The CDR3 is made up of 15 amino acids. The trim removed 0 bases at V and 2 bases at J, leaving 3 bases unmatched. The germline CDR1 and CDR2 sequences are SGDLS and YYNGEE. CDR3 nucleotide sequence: TGTGCCAGCAGCGTAGCGGGGAGGGCCACAGATACGCAGTATTTT. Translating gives CASSVAGRATDTQYF. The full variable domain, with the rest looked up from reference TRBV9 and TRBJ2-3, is DSGVTQTPKHLITATGQRVTLRCSPRSGDLSVYWYQQSLDQGLQFLIQYYNGEERAKGNILERFSAQQFPDLHSELNLSSLELGDSALYFCASSVAGRATDTQYFGPGTRLTVL.

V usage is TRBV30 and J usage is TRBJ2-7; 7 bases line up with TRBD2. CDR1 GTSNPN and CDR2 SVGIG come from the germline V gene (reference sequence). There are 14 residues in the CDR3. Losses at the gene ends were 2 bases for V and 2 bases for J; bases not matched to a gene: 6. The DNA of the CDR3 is TGTGCCTGGAGTAGGGGACTACCAGCCTACGAGCAGTACTTC. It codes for CAWSRGLPAYEQYF.

CDR3 nucleotide sequence: TGTGCCAGTAGTATAGTGGCGGGTTTCAATCAGCCCCAGCATTTT. Encoded protein: CASSIVAGFNQPQHF. This chain connects TRBV19 to TRBJ1-5; D gene unclear. Per the germline V gene, CDR1 is LNHDA and CDR2 is SQIVND (reference sequence). This CDR3 is built from 15 residues. V gave up 1 base and J gave up 3 bases, with 10 bases separating them.

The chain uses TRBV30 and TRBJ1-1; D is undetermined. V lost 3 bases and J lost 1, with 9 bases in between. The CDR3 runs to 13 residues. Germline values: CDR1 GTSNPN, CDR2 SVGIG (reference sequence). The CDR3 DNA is TGTGCCTGGAGAGACGTCCCGAACACTGAAGCTTTCTTT. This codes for CAWRDVPNTEAFF. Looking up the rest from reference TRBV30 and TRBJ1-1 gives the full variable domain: SQTIHQWPATLVQPVGSPLSLECTVEGTSNPNLYWYRQAAGRGLQLLFYSVGIGQISSEVPQNLSASRPQDRQFILSSKKLLLSDSGFYLCAWRDVPNTEAFFGQGTRLTVV.

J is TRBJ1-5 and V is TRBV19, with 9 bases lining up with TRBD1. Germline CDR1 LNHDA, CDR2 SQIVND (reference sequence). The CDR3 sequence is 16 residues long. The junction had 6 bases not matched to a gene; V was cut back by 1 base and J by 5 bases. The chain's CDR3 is CASSIGTGTGHQPQHF. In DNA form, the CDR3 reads TGTGCCAGTAGTATAGGAACCGGGACAGGGCATCAGCCCCAGCATTTT.

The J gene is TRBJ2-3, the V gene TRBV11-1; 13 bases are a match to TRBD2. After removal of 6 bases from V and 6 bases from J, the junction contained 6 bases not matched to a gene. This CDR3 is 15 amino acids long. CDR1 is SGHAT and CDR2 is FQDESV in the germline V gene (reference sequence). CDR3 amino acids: CASSATSGRGDTQYF. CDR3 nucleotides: TGTGCCAGCAGTGCAACTAGCGGGAGGGGGGATACGCAGTATTTT.

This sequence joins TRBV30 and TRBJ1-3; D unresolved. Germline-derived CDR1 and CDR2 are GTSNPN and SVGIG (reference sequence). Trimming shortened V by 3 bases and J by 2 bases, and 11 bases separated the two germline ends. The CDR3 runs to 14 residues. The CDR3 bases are TGTGCCTGGAGCCCCGGGCGGCCTGGAAACACCATATATTTT. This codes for CAWSPGRPGNTIYF. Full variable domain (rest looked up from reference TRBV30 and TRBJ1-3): SQTIHQWPATLVQPVGSPLSLECTVEGTSNPNLYWYRQAAGRGLQLLFYSVGIGQISSEVPQNLSASRPQDRQFILSSKKLLLSDSGFYLCAWSPGRPGNTIYFGEGSWLTVV.

CDR3 sequence (DNA): TGTGCCAGCAGTAAAGACAGCCGGGACTATGGCTACACCTTC. Translated, it gives CASSKDSRDYGYTF. The rearrangement links TRBV2 to TRBJ1-2; tentative D call: TRBD1 (5 bases). V dropped 5 bases and J dropped 3 bases, with 13 bases sitting between them. The CDR3 length is 14 residues. Per germline, CDR1 SNHLY and CDR2 FYNNEI. The full variable domain, in which reference TRBV2 and TRBJ1-2 provide the parts outside the CDR3, is EPEVTQTPSHQVTQMGQEVILRCVPISNHLYFYWYRQILGQKVEFLVSFYNNEISEKSEIFDDQFSVERPDGSNFTLKIRSTKLEDSAMYFCASSKDSRDYGYTFGSGTRLTVV.

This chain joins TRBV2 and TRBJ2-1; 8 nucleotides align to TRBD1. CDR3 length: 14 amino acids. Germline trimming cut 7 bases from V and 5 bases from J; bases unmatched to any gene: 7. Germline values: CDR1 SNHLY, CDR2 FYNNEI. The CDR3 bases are TGTGCCAGCATGGCCCAGGGGGCCCACAATGAGCAGTTCTTC. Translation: CASMAQGAHNEQFF.

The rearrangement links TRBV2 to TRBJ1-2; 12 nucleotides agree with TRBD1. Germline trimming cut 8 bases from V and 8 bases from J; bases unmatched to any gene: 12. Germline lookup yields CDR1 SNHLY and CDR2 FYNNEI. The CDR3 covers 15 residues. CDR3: CASGQGTGGLWGYTF. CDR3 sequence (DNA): TGTGCCAGCGGACAGGGGACAGGGGGCTTATGGGGCTACACCTTC. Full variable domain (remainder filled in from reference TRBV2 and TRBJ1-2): EPEVTQTPSHQVTQMGQEVILRCVPISNHLYFYWYRQILGQKVEFLVSFYNNEISEKSEIFDDQFSVERPDGSNFTLKIRSTKLEDSAMYFCASGQGTGGLWGYTFGSGTRLTVV.